This T cell receptor (beta chain) was identified during a study of blood T cell repertoires in COVID-19. Whole-study context: The origin of the acute and convalescent COVID-19 samples was the United States, Italy and Spain. From T cells, B-cell-depleted T cells, or PBMCs came the material, which was cDNA or gDNA.

Losses at the gene ends were 6 bases for V and 2 bases for J; bases not matched to a gene: 6. Looked up from germline, CDR1 is SQVTM and CDR2 is ANQGSEA. The CDR3 runs to 15 residues. Original analysis: Using reference gene primer amplification, nucleated cell counts were estimated. The repertoire was sequenced with immunoSEQ multiplex PCR; TCRdb's copy has only in-frame clones and lacks some. Clone size and V and J calls were adopted from that table, with D and trimming inferred from the DNA. The sample includes 110,000 to 150,000 clones, more than 80% seen only once; the top ten take 9.5% to 11%. The receptor's source is a woman of 80 years or more with acute or convalescent COVID-19. The J gene is TRBJ2-2, the V gene TRBV29-1, with TRBD2 matching over 10 bases. Sequencing was done on a sample of peripheral blood. For the CDR3, the DNA is TGCAGCGTCGAAACTAGCGGGGTTAACACCGGGGAGCTGTTTTTT. The encoded protein is CSVETSGVNTGELFF.